The entry below describes one T cell receptor beta chain. The data were taken from a study of T cell changes during pregnancy in multiple sclerosis. Repertoires were generated with immunoSEQ multiplex PCR, while TCRdb's copy carries only in-frame clones and drops some. The sample consists of under 30,000 clones, around 93% of them appearing once. CDR1 and CDR2 from the germline V gene are SNHLY and FYNNEI. The CDR3 spans 10 residues. The V gene lost 10 bases and the J gene lost 3 bases, with 6 bases spanning the gap. The sequences come from CD4+ T cells from peripheral blood mononuclear cells, collected after pregnancy. The sequence came from a female donor with multiple sclerosis, enrolled in a pregnancy study. This chain links TRBV2 with TRBJ2-5; D ambiguous. The CDR3 is CAIFKETQYF. DNA of the CDR3: TGTGCCATCTTTAAAGAGACCCAGTACTTC.